This T cell receptor (beta chain) was documented in a study of graft-versus-host responses after intestinal transplantation. Notes on the study in general: After transplant, early declines in HvG clones were associated with peak levels of circulating GvH clones.

The CDR3 runs 13 residues. The germline gives CDR1 SGHAT, CDR2 FQDESV (reference sequence). The germline V and J ends were trimmed by 1 base and 5 bases, with 9 bases remaining between them. Clones were read by immunoSEQ multiplex PCR, and TCRdb kept only the in-frame ones, dropping some. The sample has 1,800 or so clones, 85% to 90% seen once. As concerns this clone: Its matching antigen is unknown.

Intraepithelial and lamina propria lymphocytes were released after the graft tissue was processed. Sequenced here: ileum tissue, sampled approximately 400 days after intestinal transplantation. The sequence came from a human patient who received an intestinal transplant, so some T cells may come from the graft donor. The chain employs TRBV11-1 and TRBJ2-7; D could derive from TRBD1 or TRBD2 (5 bases each). CDR3 sequence reads: CASSLVGDHEQYF. As DNA, the CDR3 is TGTGCCAGCAGCTTAGTCGGGGACCACGAGCAGTACTTC. The full variable domain, completed using reference TRBV11-1 and TRBJ2-7, is EAEVAQSPRYKITEKSQAVAFWCDPISGHATLYWYRQILGQGPELLVQFQDESVVDDSQLPKDRFSAERLKGVDSTLKIQPAELGDSAMYLCASSLVGDHEQYFGPGTRLTVT.